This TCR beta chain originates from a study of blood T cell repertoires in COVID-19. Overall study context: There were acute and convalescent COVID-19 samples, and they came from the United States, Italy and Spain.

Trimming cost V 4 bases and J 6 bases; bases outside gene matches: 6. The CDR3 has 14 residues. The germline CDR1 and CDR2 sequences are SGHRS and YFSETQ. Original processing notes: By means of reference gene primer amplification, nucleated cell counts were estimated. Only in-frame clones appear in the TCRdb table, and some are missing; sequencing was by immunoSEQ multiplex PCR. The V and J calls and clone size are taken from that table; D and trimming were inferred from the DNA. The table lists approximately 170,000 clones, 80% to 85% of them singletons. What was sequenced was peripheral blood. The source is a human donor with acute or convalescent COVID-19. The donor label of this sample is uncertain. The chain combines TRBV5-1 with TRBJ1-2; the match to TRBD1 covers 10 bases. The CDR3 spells CASSAKGTGDGYTF. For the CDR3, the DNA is TGCGCCAGCAGCGCTAAGGGGACAGGGGATGGCTACACCTTC.